Here is one T cell receptor beta chain with its context. What it binds is unknown. The record originates from a study of OX40 agonist ivuxolimab in advanced cancers. The V gene's germline CDR1 is SGHDN and CDR2 FVKESK. The V segment lost 1 base and the J segment 0 bases; nucleotides outside the gene matches: 5. The CDR3 runs to 17 residues. Generated by immunoSEQ multiplex PCR, the TCRdb table keeps only in-frame clones and is missing some. The data show 63,000 or so clones, just over 85% seen once. Study-wide results and limits: Among the least clonally expanded were partial responders at 0.1-3.0 mg/kg. More expanded clones were found, on average, in CD8+ than in CD4+ T cells.

The sequence was obtained from an adult with an advanced solid tumor such as melanoma, head and neck, liver or kidney cancer. Sequencing used CD4+ or CD8+ T cells sorted from blood, obtained in a trial of the OX40 agonist ivuxolimab. This chain uses TRBV14 with TRBJ2-2, with 7 bases matching TRBD2. CDR3 region: CASSQALADPNTGELFF. Written as DNA, the CDR3 is TGTGCCAGCAGCCAAGCCCTAGCGGACCCGAACACCGGGGAGCTGTTTTTT.